These T cell receptor beta chains were read from a single sample in a study of cytomegalovirus exposure and HLA in healthy donors. Profiled with immunoSEQ multiplex PCR; TCRdb holds only in-frame clones, not every one. The sample consists of about 100,000 clones, roughly 76% of them appearing once. The sample taken for sequencing was PBMCs. These receptors were obtained from a man between 35 and 55 years old in good health and CMV-seronegative. Each CDR3 is given with its conserved first and last residue. A D gene is named only where the DNA matches it firmly. Expanded clones are given a class, and other clones once, few, many or no size at all.

d_call,clone_size,v_call,j_call,cdr3_aa,cdr3_nt
.,.,TRBV29-1,TRBJ1-5,CSARGGSNQPQHF,TGCAGCGCTAGGGGGGGGTCTAATCAGCCCCAGCATTTT
.,once,TRBV7-9,TRBJ2-7,CASSLLQGYEQYF,TGTGCCAGCAGCCTACTACAGGGTTACGAGCAGTACTTC
.,.,TRBV28,TRBJ1-3,CASSSGPGNTIYF,TGTGCCAGCAGTTCGGGTCCCGGAAACACCATATATTTT
.,.,TRBV6-1,TRBJ1-2,CASSPRRAGGYTF,TGTGCCAGCAGTCCCCGCAGGGCTGGTGGCTACACCTTC
.,once,TRBV10-3,TRBJ1-1,CATAWGEGTEAFF,TGTGCCACAGCCTGGGGGGAAGGCACTGAAGCTTTCTTT
.,.,TRBV9,TRBJ2-1,CASNPLAGAYNEQFF,TGTGCCAGCAACCCTTTGGCAGGGGCGTACAATGAGCAGTTCTTC
.,.,TRBV5-1,TRBJ2-6,CASRRGLASGANVLTF,TGCGCCAGCAGACGGGGTCTCGCCTCTGGGGCCAACGTCCTGACTTTC
.,few,TRBV23-1,TRBJ1-2,CASKHLPGQSPHYGYTF,TGCGCCAGCAAACATCTTCCGGGACAAAGTCCGCACTATGGCTACACCTTC
TRBD1,.,TRBV7-9,TRBJ2-7,CASSWDRLDEQYF,TGTGCCAGCAGCTGGGACAGGCTCGACGAGCAGTACTTC
TRBD1,.,TRBV19,TRBJ1-5,CASSTGQGYQPQHF,TGTGCCAGTAGTACGGGACAGGGGTATCAGCCCCAGCATTTT
TRBD2,.,TRBV7-2,TRBJ2-7,CASSLRSGGASYEQYF,TGTGCCAGCAGCTTACGCAGCGGGGGGGCCTCCTACGAGCAGTACTTC
.,few,TRBV28,TRBJ1-2,CASSLSTGGDGYTF,TGTGCCAGCAGTTTAAGTACGGGGGGGGATGGCTACACCTTC
.,.,TRBV30,TRBJ1-1,CAWRANTEAFF,TGTGCCTGGAGGGCGAACACTGAAGCTTTCTTT
.,few,TRBV6-6,TRBJ1-1,CASSVTAGAEAFF,TGTGCCAGCTCCGTTACAGCGGGCGCTGAAGCTTTCTTT
.,.,TRBV18,TRBJ2-6,CASSPPSGKTAGANVLTF,TGTGCCAGCTCACCACCGTCAGGGAAAACGGCCGGGGCCAACGTCCTGACTTTC
TRBD1,.,TRBV7-2,TRBJ1-2,CASSLADRVMGYTF,TGTGCCAGCAGCTTAGCGGACAGGGTGATGGGCTACACCTTC
TRBD1,once,TRBV6-4,TRBJ1-1,CASSEQGRNTEAFF,TGTGCCAGCAGTGAACAGGGGAGGAACACTGAAGCTTTCTTT
TRBD1,.,TRBV19,TRBJ2-3,CASNTFGQGKDTQYF,TGTGCCAGTAATACTTTCGGACAGGGTAAAGATACGCAGTATTTT
.,few,TRBV4-1,TRBJ1-5,CASSQGPGDQPQHF,TGCGCCAGCAGCCAAGGGCCGGGGGATCAGCCCCAGCATTTT
TRBD1,.,TRBV5-1,TRBJ2-1,CASSTMGQGRDNEQFF,TGCGCCAGCAGCACCATGGGACAGGGAAGGGACAATGAGCAGTTCTTC
.,.,TRBV2,TRBJ2-3,CASRMLEGPSTDTQYF,TGTGCCAGCAGGATGCTAGAGGGCCCTAGCACAGATACGCAGTATTTT
.,once,TRBV6-6,TRBJ2-7,CASSRGGGISYEQYF,TGTGCCAGCAGCCGAGGGGGAGGGATATCCTACGAGCAGTACTTC
.,.,TRBV5-6,TRBJ1-5,CASSNQQGGGPNQPQHF,TGTGCCAGCAGCAACCAACAGGGCGGGGGGCCAAATCAGCCCCAGCATTTT
.,few,TRBV5-5,TRBJ1-3,CASSLDNHSNTIYF,TGTGCCAGCAGCTTGGACAATCATTCGAACACCATATATTTT
.,.,TRBV10-3,TRBJ1-5,CAISVSVDQPQHF,TGTGCCATCAGTGTCAGTGTGGATCAGCCCCAGCATTTT
.,.,TRBV5-1,TRBJ1-6,CASNPGEFNSPLHF,TGCGCCAGCAACCCGGGGGAATTCAATTCACCCCTCCACTTT
TRBD2,.,TRBV5-1,TRBJ2-7,CASSLDLAGGVSYEQYF,TGCGCCAGCAGCTTGGATCTAGCGGGGGGGGTGTCCTACGAGCAGTACTTC
TRBD1,.,TRBV7-9,TRBJ1-4,CASTPLVGTGYEKLFF,TGTGCCAGCACTCCACTGGTTGGGACAGGGTATGAAAAACTGTTTTTT
.,.,TRBV6-5,TRBJ1-3,CAVGGSPGNTIYF,TGTGCCGTAGGTGGGAGTCCTGGAAACACCATATATTTT
TRBD1,once,TRBV28,TRBJ2-6,CASTGQGSSGANVLTF,TGTGCCAGCACTGGACAGGGTTCCTCTGGGGCCAACGTCCTGACTTTC
.,.,TRBV27,TRBJ1-2,CASSLYQGSYGYTF,TGTGCCAGCAGTTTATATCAGGGGTCCTATGGCTACACCTTC
.,once,TRBV7-9,TRBJ1-4,CASSSSANEKLFF,TGTGCCAGCAGCTCCTCAGCTAATGAAAAACTGTTTTTT
.,.,TRBV5-4,TRBJ2-3,CASSLGRGRRTDTQYF,TGTGCCAGCAGCTTGGGTCGGGGGAGGCGCACAGATACGCAGTATTTT
.,.,TRBV27,TRBJ2-3,CASSFRSSGTDTQYF,TGTGCCAGCAGTTTTCGGTCAAGCGGCACAGATACGCAGTATTTT
.,.,TRBV2,TRBJ1-5,CASSDSGGRRNQPQHF,TGTGCCAGCAGTGATTCGGGGGGGAGACGCAATCAGCCCCAGCATTTT
.,.,TRBV2,TRBJ1-1,CASGPDREAFF,TGTGCCAGCGGCCCAGACAGGGAAGCTTTCTTT
.,.,TRBV14,TRBJ2-5,CASSQAGGAHQETQYF,TGTGCCAGCAGCCAAGCTGGGGGGGCACACCAAGAGACCCAGTACTTC
.,.,TRBV9,TRBJ2-5,CASSIGQRQETQYF,TGTGCCAGCAGCATCGGACAGCGTCAAGAGACCCAGTACTTC
TRBD2,.,TRBV7-9,TRBJ2-3,CASSLAGRGGQDTQYF,TGTGCCAGCAGCTTAGCGGGGCGGGGGGGACAAGATACGCAGTATTTT
.,.,TRBV29-1,TRBJ1-2,CSVELLRGQNYGYTF,TGCAGCGTTGAACTCCTCAGGGGCCAAAACTATGGCTACACCTTC
.,.,TRBV7-3,TRBJ1-3,CASSLTRADTIYF,TGTGCCAGCAGCTTAACGCGGGCGGACACCATATATTTT
TRBD1,.,TRBV7-9,TRBJ1-1,CASSSSQGAFF,TGTGCCAGCAGCTCATCACAGGGGGCTTTCTTT
TRBD1,.,TRBV27,TRBJ1-1,CASRVDRGEAFF,TGTGCCAGCAGGGTGGACAGGGGAGAAGCTTTCTTT
TRBD1,once,TRBV5-1,TRBJ1-4,CASRHGQAEANEKLFF,TGCGCCAGCAGACACGGACAGGCGGAGGCTAATGAAAAACTGTTTTTT
.,.,TRBV2,TRBJ1-2,CASSEERDIARGYTF,TGTGCCAGCAGTGAAGAAAGGGACATTGCAAGAGGCTACACCTTC
.,few,TRBV7-9,TRBJ1-1,CASSLPTEAFF,TGTGCCAGCAGCTTACCGACTGAAGCTTTCTTT
.,.,TRBV7-9,TRBJ1-2,CSSSWAVYGYTF,TGTTCCAGCAGCTGGGCAGTCTATGGCTACACCTTC
TRBD1,.,TRBV13,TRBJ1-1,CASSLGDRYVEAFF,TGTGCCAGCAGCTTAGGGGACAGGTATGTTGAAGCTTTCTTT
TRBD1,.,TRBV5-1,TRBJ1-1,CASSLGTGMNTEAFF,TGCGCCAGCAGCTTGGGGACAGGGATGAACACTGAAGCTTTCTTT
.,.,TRBV6-4,TRBJ2-3,CASSDSLQRGTDTQYF,TGTGCCAGCAGTGACAGCCTCCAACGGGGCACAGATACGCAGTATTTT
.,.,TRBV7-6,TRBJ2-5,CASSRPGGQETQYF,TGTGCCAGCAGCCGCCCTGGGGGGCAAGAGACCCAGTACTTC